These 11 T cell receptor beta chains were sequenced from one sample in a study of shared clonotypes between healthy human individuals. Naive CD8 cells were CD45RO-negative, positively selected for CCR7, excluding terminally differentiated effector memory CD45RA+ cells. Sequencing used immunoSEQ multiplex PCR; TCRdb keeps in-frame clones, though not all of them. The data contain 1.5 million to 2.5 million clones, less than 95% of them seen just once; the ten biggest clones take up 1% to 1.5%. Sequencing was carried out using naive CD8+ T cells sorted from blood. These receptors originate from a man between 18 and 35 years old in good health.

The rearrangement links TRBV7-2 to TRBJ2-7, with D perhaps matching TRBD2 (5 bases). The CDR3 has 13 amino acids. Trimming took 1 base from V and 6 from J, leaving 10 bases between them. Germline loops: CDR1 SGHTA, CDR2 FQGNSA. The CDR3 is CASSLGIGSEQYF. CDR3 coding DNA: TGTGCCAGCAGCTTAGGAATAGGGAGCGAGCAGTACTTC.

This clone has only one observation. CDR3 in amino acids: CASNRDQDEQYF. CDR3 nucleotides: TGTGCCAGCAATAGAGACCAGGACGAGCAGTACTTC. The chain carries TRBV7-1 and TRBJ2-7, with D unresolved. TRBV7-1 is assigned to the ORF class and has an uncertain function. V dropped 7 bases and J dropped 5 bases, with 12 bases sitting between them. This CDR3 comprises 12 residues.

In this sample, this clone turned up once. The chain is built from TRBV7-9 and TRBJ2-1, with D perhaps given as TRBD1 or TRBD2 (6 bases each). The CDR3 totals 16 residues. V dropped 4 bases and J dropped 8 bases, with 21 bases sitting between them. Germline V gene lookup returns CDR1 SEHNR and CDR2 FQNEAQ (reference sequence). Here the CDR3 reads CASSSTSAGRGDEQFF. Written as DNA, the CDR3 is TGTGCCAGCAGCTCCACATCGGCGGGAAGGGGGGATGAGCAGTTCTTC.

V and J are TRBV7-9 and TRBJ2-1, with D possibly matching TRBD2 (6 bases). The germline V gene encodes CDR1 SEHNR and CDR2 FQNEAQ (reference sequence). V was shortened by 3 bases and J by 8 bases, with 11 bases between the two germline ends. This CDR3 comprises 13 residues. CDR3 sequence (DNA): TGTGCCAGCAGCTTCCGGGACTCCCATGAGCAGTTCTTC. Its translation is CASSFRDSHEQFF.

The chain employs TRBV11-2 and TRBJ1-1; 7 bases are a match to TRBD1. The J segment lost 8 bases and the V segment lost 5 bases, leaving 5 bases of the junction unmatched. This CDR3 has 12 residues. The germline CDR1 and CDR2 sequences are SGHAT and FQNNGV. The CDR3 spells CASSRGGSEAFF. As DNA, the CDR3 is TGTGCCAGCAGCCGAGGGGGCTCCGAAGCTTTCTTT.

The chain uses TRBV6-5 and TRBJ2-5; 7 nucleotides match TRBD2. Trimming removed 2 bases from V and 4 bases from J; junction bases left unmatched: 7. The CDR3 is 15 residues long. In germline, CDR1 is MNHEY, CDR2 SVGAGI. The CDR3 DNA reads TGTGCCAGCAGTTACGAGGGTCGGGAGGCAGAGACCCAGTACTTC. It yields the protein CASSYEGREAETQYF.

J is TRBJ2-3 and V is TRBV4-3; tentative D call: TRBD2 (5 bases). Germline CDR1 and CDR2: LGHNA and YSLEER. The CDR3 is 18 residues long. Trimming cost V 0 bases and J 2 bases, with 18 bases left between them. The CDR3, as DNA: TGCGCCAGCAGCCAAGATTTGAGGGCCCCAACCCCCACAGATACGCAGTATTTT. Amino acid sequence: CASSQDLRAPTPTDTQYF.

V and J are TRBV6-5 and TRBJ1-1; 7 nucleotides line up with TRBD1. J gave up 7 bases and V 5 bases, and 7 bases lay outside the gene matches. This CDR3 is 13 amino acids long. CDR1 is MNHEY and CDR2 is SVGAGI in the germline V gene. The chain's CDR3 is CASSPGTELEAFF. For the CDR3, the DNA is TGTGCCAGCAGTCCCGGGACAGAGCTTGAAGCTTTCTTT.

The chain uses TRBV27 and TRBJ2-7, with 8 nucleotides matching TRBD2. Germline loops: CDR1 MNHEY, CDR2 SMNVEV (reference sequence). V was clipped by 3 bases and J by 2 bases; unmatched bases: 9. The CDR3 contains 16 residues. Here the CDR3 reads CASSFSSGGRTYEQYF. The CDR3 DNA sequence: TGTGCCAGCAGTTTTTCAAGCGGGGGACGGACCTACGAGCAGTACTTC.

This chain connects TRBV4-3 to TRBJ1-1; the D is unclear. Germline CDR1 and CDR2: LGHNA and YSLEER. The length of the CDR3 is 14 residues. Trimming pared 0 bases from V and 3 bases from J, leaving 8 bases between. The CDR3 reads CASSQDGGYTEAFF. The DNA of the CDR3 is TGCGCCAGCAGCCAAGATGGCGGGTACACTGAAGCTTTCTTT.

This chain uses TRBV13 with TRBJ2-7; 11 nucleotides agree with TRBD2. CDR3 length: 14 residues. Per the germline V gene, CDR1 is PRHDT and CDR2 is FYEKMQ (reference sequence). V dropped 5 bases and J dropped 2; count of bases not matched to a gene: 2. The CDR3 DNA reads TGTGCCAGCAGCCAGGGACTAGCGGCCTACGAGCAGTACTTC. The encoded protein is CASSQGLAAYEQYF.